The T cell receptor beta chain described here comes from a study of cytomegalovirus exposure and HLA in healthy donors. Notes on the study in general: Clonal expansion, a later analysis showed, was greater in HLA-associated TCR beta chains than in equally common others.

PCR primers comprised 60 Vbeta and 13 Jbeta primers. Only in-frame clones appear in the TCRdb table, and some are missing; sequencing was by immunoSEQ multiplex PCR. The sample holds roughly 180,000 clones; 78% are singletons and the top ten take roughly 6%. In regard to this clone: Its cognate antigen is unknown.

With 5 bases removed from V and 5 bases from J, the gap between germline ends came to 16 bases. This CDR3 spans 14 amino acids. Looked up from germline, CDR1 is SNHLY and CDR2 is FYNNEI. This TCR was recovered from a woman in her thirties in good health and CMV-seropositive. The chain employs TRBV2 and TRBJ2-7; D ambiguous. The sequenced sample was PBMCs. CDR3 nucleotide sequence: TGTGCCAGCAGTCGGCAGGCGTCCCTGGACGAGCAGTACTTC. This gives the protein CASSRQASLDEQYF.